These T cell receptor beta chains were read from a single sample in a study of cytomegalovirus exposure and HLA in healthy donors. Assay: immunoSEQ multiplex PCR; the TCRdb copy retains only in-frame clones and omits some. The sample holds 55,000 to 75,000 clones, roughly 80% seen once. Sequencing was carried out using PBMCs. Every receptor here comes from a woman in her twenties or thirties in good health and CMV-seropositive. The CDR3 runs from the conserved cysteine through the conserved F or W. The D gene is left open where the match is weak. The size field is filled for only some rows; it gives once, few, many or a size class.

d_gene | j_gene | v_gene | abundance | CDR3nt | CDR3aa
NA | TRBJ1-1 | TRBV10-2 | NA | TGCGCCAGCAGATTCGGGGGGGGCAACACTGAAGCTTTCTTT | CASRFGGGNTEAFF
NA | TRBJ1-5 | TRBV2 | NA | TGTGCCAGCAGTGGGGGGCAGTTCAATCAGCCCCAGCATTTT | CASSGGQFNQPQHF
NA | TRBJ2-7 | TRBV27 | NA | TGTGCCAGCAGTGACGTACAGGGTCCTAGCTACGAGCAGTACTTC | CASSDVQGPSYEQYF
TRBD2 | TRBJ2-7 | TRBV18 | NA | TGTGCCAGCTCACCACTTATAGAGTCTCAGACTAGCGGGAGAGGCTACGAGCAGTACTTC | CASSPLIESQTSGRGYEQYF
TRBD2 | TRBJ2-3 | TRBV5-1 | NA | TGCGCCAGCAGCCCTGGGACTAGCGGGATCACAGATACGCAGTATTTT | CASSPGTSGITDTQYF
TRBD2 | TRBJ2-2 | TRBV5-1 | NA | TGCGCCAGCGCTTCGGGACTAGCGGGACTCGCGACATCGAACACCGGGGAGCTGTTTTTT | CASASGLAGLATSNTGELFF
NA | TRBJ2-3 | TRBV5-6 | NA | TGTGCCAGCAGCAGGGACACCGGAGATACGCAGTATTTT | CASSRDTGDTQYF
NA | TRBJ1-2 | TRBV6-6 | NA | TGTGCCAGCAGTTACGGGGGGACCTATGGCTACACCTTC | CASSYGGTYGYTF
NA | TRBJ2-1 | TRBV5-1 | few | TGCGCTTTTTGCAAGCAGAAGGCGGCATACGATGAGCAGTTCTTC | CAFCKQKAAYDEQFF
NA | TRBJ2-1 | TRBV28 | NA | TGTGCCAGCAGTCACACTCAGGCCTACAATGAGCAGTTCTTC | CASSHTQAYNEQFF
NA | TRBJ2-3 | TRBV9 | NA | TGTGCCAGCAGTAAACTACTCTCCACAGATACGCAGTATTTT | CASSKLLSTDTQYF
TRBD1 | TRBJ1-2 | TRBV5-1 | few | TGCGCCAGCAGTTCCCGGGGACAGGGGGATGGCTACACCTTC | CASSSRGQGDGYTF
NA | TRBJ1-4 | TRBV6-5 | NA | TGTGCCAGCAGTTACTCCCTTATCGGGGTAGGGGAAAAACTGTTTTTT | CASSYSLIGVGEKLFF
TRBD1 | TRBJ1-2 | TRBV4-2 | NA | TGTGCCAGCAGCCTGGGACAGGGGGCGAAGGACTATGGCTACACCTTC | CASSLGQGAKDYGYTF
NA | TRBJ1-2 | TRBV2 | NA | TGTGCCAGCAGCGTCGGAGCCTATGGCTACACCTTC | CASSVGAYGYTF
TRBD1 | TRBJ2-1 | TRBV9 | NA | TGTGCCAGCAGCGTAGTTGCGACAGGGGAAGAGCAGTTCTTC | CASSVVATGEEQFF
TRBD2 | TRBJ2-1 | TRBV19 | NA | TGTGCCAGTAGTAAACTAGCGGGAGCGCAGTTCTTC | CASSKLAGAQFF
NA | TRBJ2-2 | TRBV11-2 | NA | TGTGCCAGCAGCCCTCAAAAAGGCAGGGTTTCCGGGGAGCTGTTTTTT | CASSPQKGRVSGELFF
TRBD2 | TRBJ2-7 | TRBV7-2 | few | TGTGCCAGCAGCTTTACGGGGGGACTCCAGTACTTC | CASSFTGGLQYF
NA | TRBJ1-4 | TRBV6-5 | NA | TGTGCCAGCAGCCAAGAACAGATGAATGAAAAACTGTTTTTT | CASSQEQMNEKLFF
NA | TRBJ1-2 | TRBV28 | NA | TGTGCCAGCACCACTATAAACCAGGGGATCTATGGCTACACCTTC | CASTTINQGIYGYTF
NA | TRBJ2-7 | TRBV7-2 | few | TGTGCCAGCAGCTTAGAGTACCAGCGATCTTCCTACGAGCAGTACTTC | CASSLEYQRSSYEQYF
NA | TRBJ1-6 | TRBV27 | few | TGTGCCAGCAACCTCCGACAGCTCAATAATTCACCCCTCCACTTT | CASNLRQLNNSPLHF
TRBD2 | TRBJ2-7 | TRBV4-2 | NA | TGTGCCAGCAGTCCTAGCGGGAGTCTCGGCGAGCAGTACTTC | CASSPSGSLGEQYF
TRBD2 | TRBJ2-3 | TRBV9 | NA | TGTGCCAGCAGCGTAGCGGGAGGCACTAGCACAGATACGCAGTATTTT | CASSVAGGTSTDTQYF
NA | TRBJ1-1 | TRBV15 | NA | TGTGCCACCAGCACCGGGACATCAAAGAACACTGAAGCTTTCTTT | CATSTGTSKNTEAFF
NA | TRBJ2-1 | TRBV6-4 | NA | TGTGCCAGCAGCGGAGGGCCATACAATGAGCAGTTCTTC | CASSGGPYNEQFF
TRBD2 | TRBJ2-7 | TRBV5-1 | NA | TGCGCCAGCAGCCTGGCGGGGGAATCCTACGAGCAGTACTTC | CASSLAGESYEQYF
NA | TRBJ2-1 | TRBV11-3 | NA | TGTGCCAGCAGCAGCGGGACAGGCTGGAGCTCCTACAATGAGCAGTTCTTC | CASSSGTGWSSYNEQFF
TRBD1 | TRBJ2-5 | TRBV6-6 | NA | TGTGCCAGCACGGGCAGGGGGTATCAAGAGACCCAGTACTTC | CASTGRGYQETQYF
TRBD1 | TRBJ2-7 | TRBV11-2 | NA | TGTGCCAGCAGCTCACAGGGGAAGGGCGAGCAGTACTTC | CASSSQGKGEQYF
TRBD1 | TRBJ1-3 | TRBV5-6 | few | TGTGCCAGCGGCGGACAGGGTGGAAACACCATATATTTT | CASGGQGGNTIYF
TRBD1 | TRBJ1-1 | TRBV6-1 | NA | TGTGCCAGCAGTGCCTTAGACAGGGTAGCCGAAGCTTTCTTT | CASSALDRVAEAFF
NA | TRBJ1-1 | TRBV19 | few | TGTGCCAGTAGTATCCCGCGGGGGGTGAACACTGAAGCTTTCTTT | CASSIPRGVNTEAFF
NA | TRBJ1-2 | TRBV7-8 | many | TGTGCCAGCAGCCAAGGCAGGGGCTATGGCTACACCTTC | CASSQGRGYGYTF
TRBD1 | TRBJ2-3 | TRBV4-3 | NA | TGCGCCAGCAGCCAGGATTATGACAGGGGAGATACGCAGTATTTT | CASSQDYDRGDTQYF
TRBD2 | TRBJ2-1 | TRBV4-1 | NA | TGCGCCAGCAGCCAATTAACGACGGCGGGAGGAGGTAATGAGCAGTTCTTC | CASSQLTTAGGGNEQFF
TRBD2 | TRBJ2-1 | TRBV29-1 | NA | TGCAGCGTTGGGGGGGGTGGACTAGCGGAGTACAATGAGCAGTTCTTC | CSVGGGGLAEYNEQFF
TRBD2 | TRBJ2-3 | TRBV27 | NA | TGTGCCAGCAGTTCCAGACTAGCGGGAGCGGGTGATACGCAGTATTTT | CASSSRLAGAGDTQYF
NA | TRBJ1-5 | TRBV9 | once | TGTGCCAGCAGCGTAGATCAGGGTTATCAGCCCCAGCATTTT | CASSVDQGYQPQHF
NA | TRBJ1-1 | TRBV6-5 | NA | TGTGCCAGCAGTATCCGCAGGGCTGGCACTGAAGCTTTCTTT | CASSIRRAGTEAFF
NA | TRBJ1-1 | TRBV5-4 | NA | TGTGCCAGCAGCTGGAGGGTCGACAGTGAAGCTTTCTTT | CASSWRVDSEAFF
NA | TRBJ1-1 | TRBV7-3 | NA | TGTGCCAGCATCCGGGTAGAAGGGAACACTGAAGCTTTCTTT | CASIRVEGNTEAFF
NA | TRBJ1-4 | TRBV15 | NA | TGTGCCACCAGCACAGGGGAAAAACTGTTTTTT | CATSTGEKLFF
TRBD2 | TRBJ2-7 | TRBV9 | NA | TGTGCCAGCAGCGGTACTAGCGGGCGTTCTTACGAGCAGTACTTC | CASSGTSGRSYEQYF
TRBD1 | TRBJ1-4 | TRBV5-1 | NA | TGCGCCAGCAGCTATGACAGGGGGCAAGAAAAACTGTTTTTT | CASSYDRGQEKLFF
NA | TRBJ2-5 | TRBV27 | NA | TGTGCCAGCACCTTCAGGGGCGCCCGTGGAGAGACCCAGTACTTC | CASTFRGARGETQYF
TRBD1 | TRBJ1-2 | TRBV29-1 | NA | TGCAGCGTTGAGAACAGGGGGCGCAGAAACTATGGCTACACCTTC | CSVENRGRRNYGYTF
NA | TRBJ1-5 | TRBV27 | NA | TGTGCCAGCAGTCCCTCTGGACTAAATCAGCCCCAGCATTTT | CASSPSGLNQPQHF
NA | TRBJ1-5 | TRBV19 | NA | TGTGCCACACATGCCGGGACTCGGGGCAATCAGCCCCAGCATTTT | CATHAGTRGNQPQHF
TRBD1 | TRBJ2-2 | TRBV28 | NA | TGTGCCAGCAGTTTCGGGACAGGGGGCACCGGGGAGCTGTTTTTT | CASSFGTGGTGELFF
NA | TRBJ1-1 | TRBV28 | NA | TGTGCCAGCAGTACCGTTCGGGGGGGAATGGGCACTGAAGCTTTCTTT | CASSTVRGGMGTEAFF
TRBD2 | TRBJ2-7 | TRBV30 | NA | TGTGCCTGGAGTGTACGGAAGGCGGGAGGGTCCTACGAGCAGTACTTC | CAWSVRKAGGSYEQYF
TRBD2 | TRBJ2-1 | TRBV27 | NA | TGTGCCAGCAGTTTATCCACCCTAGCGGTCTCCTACAATGAGCAGTTCTTC | CASSLSTLAVSYNEQFF
NA | TRBJ2-7 | TRBV10-2 | few | TGCGCCAGCAGTGACAGAGGGCCCTCCTACGAGCAGTACTTC | CASSDRGPSYEQYF
TRBD1 | TRBJ2-7 | TRBV4-2 | NA | TGTGCCAGCAGCCAAGCGGTAGACAGGGTGAGGGAGCAGTACTTC | CASSQAVDRVREQYF
NA | TRBJ1-2 | TRBV4-1 | NA | TGCGCCAGCAGCCAAGACCTCCCAGGTGGTTTTGGCTACACCTTC | CASSQDLPGGFGYTF